This T cell receptor beta chain is from a study of identifying expanded T cells in peripheral blood. Trimming took 5 bases from V and 7 from J, leaving 14 bases between them. Germline V gives CDR1 LGHNA, CDR2 YNFKEQ. The CDR3 length is 14 residues. The method was immunoSEQ multiplex PCR; TCRdb's version includes in-frame clones alone and lacks a portion of them. The data show under 130,000 clones, roughly 90% seen once. The V gene is TRBV4-2, the J gene TRBJ1-4; no clear D. Specimen: blood. The sequence was obtained from a person aged 18 to 75 in good health. DNA of the CDR3: TGTGCCAGCAGCTTTAGGAATGAAGGTGAAAAACTGTTTTTT. Translation: CASSFRNEGEKLFF.